This T cell receptor beta chain was identified in a study of shared clonotypes between healthy human individuals. Study findings and constraints: Donor clonotype sharing was expected to depend on sequencing depth.

As concerns this clone: Its antigen is not known.

In germline, CDR1 is ENHRY, CDR2 SYGVKD. Deletions cut 8 bases from V and 6 bases from J, with 11 bases between. The CDR3 consists of 12 residues. Some clones are missing from TCRdb's copy, which holds only in-frame ones; the method was immunoSEQ multiplex PCR. This repertoire shows approximately 1.5 million clones, approximately 98% found once; its top ten account for 0.45%. The origin of this receptor is a man under 40 in good health. V and J are TRBV10-3 and TRBJ2-1; TRBD1 might be the D (6 bases). Sequencing was performed on naive CD4+ T cells sorted from blood. Subset defined: CD45RA+ positively selected. CDR3 region: CAISGVSNEQFF. The CDR3 DNA reads as TGTGCCATCTCAGGGGTTAGCAATGAGCAGTTCTTC.